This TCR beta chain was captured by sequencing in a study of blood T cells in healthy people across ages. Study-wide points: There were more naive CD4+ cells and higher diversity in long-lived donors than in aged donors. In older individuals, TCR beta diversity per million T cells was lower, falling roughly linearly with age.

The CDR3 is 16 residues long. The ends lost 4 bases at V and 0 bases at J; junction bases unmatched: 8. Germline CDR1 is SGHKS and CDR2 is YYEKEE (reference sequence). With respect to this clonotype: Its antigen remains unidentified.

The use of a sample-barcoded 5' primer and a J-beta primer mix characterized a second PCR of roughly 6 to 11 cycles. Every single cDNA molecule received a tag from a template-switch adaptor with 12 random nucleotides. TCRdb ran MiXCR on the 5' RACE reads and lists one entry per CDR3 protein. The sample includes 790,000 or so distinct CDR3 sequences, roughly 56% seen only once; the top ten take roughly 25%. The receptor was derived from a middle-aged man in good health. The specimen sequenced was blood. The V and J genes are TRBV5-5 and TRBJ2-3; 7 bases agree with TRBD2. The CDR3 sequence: CASSPRQRGSTDTQYF. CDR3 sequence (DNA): TGTGCCAGCAGCCCTCGCCAGCGGGGAAGCACAGATACGCAGTATTTT.